This TCR beta chain was observed in a study of blood T cell repertoires in COVID-19. In the study overall: Sources were T cells, B-cell-depleted T cells, or PBMCs; the material itself was cDNA or gDNA.

The germline V gene has CDR1 WSHSY and CDR2 SAAADI. Trimming took 2 bases from V and 4 from J, leaving 9 bases between them. This CDR3 comprises 14 residues. Original handling: Reference gene primer amplification gave estimated nucleated cell counts. Repertoires were generated with immunoSEQ multiplex PCR, while TCRdb's copy carries only in-frame clones and drops some. V and J calls plus clone size are reproduced from that table; the DNA served to infer D and trimming. The sample carries about 140,000 clones, 75% to 85% recorded once. This TCR derives from a man aged 50 to 59 with acute or convalescent COVID-19. Sequencing input: peripheral blood. The chain has TRBV10-2 and TRBJ2-1, with D possibly matching TRBD2 (5 bases). In DNA form, the CDR3 reads TGCGCCAGCAGTGAGACTAGACGGTACAATGAGCAGTTCTTC. This gives the protein CASSETRRYNEQFF.